The T cell receptor (beta chain) under discussion was sequenced for a study of T cell repertoires in cytomegalovirus infection. Via MiXCR, TCRdb re-called the reads, giving one row per CDR3 protein. Among 200,000 to 300,000 distinct CDR3 sequences listed, roughly 15% were seen once. This CDR3 spans 12 amino acids. Trimming took off 0 bases at V and 7 bases at J, with 6 bases between the two ends. Germline V gene data show CDR1 as LGHDT and CDR2 as YNNKEL (reference sequence). This clonotype originated in a human donor in good health (CMV status not recorded). Some clones in this sample may be carry-over from other donors' samples. Material: PBMCs. The chain carries TRBV3-1 and TRBJ2-5; D not certain. The CDR3 protein is CASSQDWGTQYF. DNA of the CDR3: TGTGCCAGCAGCCAAGATTGGGGGACCCAGTACTTC.